This T cell receptor beta chain was identified in a study of T cell responses to AZD1222 COVID-19 vaccine. The germline V gene has CDR1 SGDLS and CDR2 YYNGEE. Trimming pared 4 bases from V and 4 bases from J, leaving 12 bases between. The CDR3 extends over 14 amino acids. Profiling relied on immunoSEQ multiplex PCR, and the TCRdb table lists in-frame clones only, not all of them. This sample yields 30,000 to 35,000 clones, of which about 80% are seen a single time; about 4.6% belongs to the top ten. The origin of this receptor is an adult who received the AZD1222 COVID-19 vaccine. The chain employs TRBV9 and TRBJ1-3; tentative D call: TRBD1 (6 bases). The material sequenced was peripheral blood, taken 28 days after the second AZD1222 dose. CDR3 sequence (DNA): TGTGCCAGCAGCCCAACAGGGAGCGGAAACACCATATATTTT. Its translation: CASSPTGSGNTIYF.